A selection of T cell receptor beta chains follows, all from one sample in a study of cytotoxic CD8 clonotypes in ibrutinib-treated CLL. This table comes from immunoSEQ multiplex PCR, and its TCRdb copy is limited to in-frame clones, with some not included. Of under 300,000 clones listed, 70% to 80% are singletons. The sequenced sample was PBMCs, obtained at disease progression, from a patient treated with ibrutinib. The receptors derive from a human donor with chronic lymphocytic leukemia. The CDR3 runs from the conserved cysteine through the conserved F or W. Each record gives: CDR3 protein, V gene.

CDR3: CASDSQFPFDQPQHF; V: TRBV2
CDR3: CASSLGDSGNTIYF; V: TRBV7-9
CDR3: CASSAPGTGSLGYTF; V: TRBV9
CDR3: CASSSASGYEQYF; V: TRBV7-2
CDR3: CASSAGSGGFLETQYF; V: TRBV6-1
CDR3: CASSHRTGNYGYTF; V: TRBV6-1
CDR3: CATNRLPRNYGYTF; V: TRBV6-5
CDR3: CASSLPGEGTDTQYF; V: TRBV5-4
CDR3: CASSVRTGGRGYTF; V: TRBV9
CDR3: CASKQGIHEQFF; V: TRBV27
CDR3: CASRRWADTQYF; V: TRBV27
CDR3: CASSWGTGRNYGYTF; V: TRBV7-9